This TCR beta chain was profiled in a study of T-cell reconstitution after alpha-beta-depleted transplantation in children. Germline CDR1 SGHTA, CDR2 FQGNSA. Trimming left V 0 bases short and J 5 bases short, with 10 bases between. This CDR3 comprises 14 residues. The authors prepared the TCRbeta library with unique molecular identifiers. TCRdb fed the PCR reads into MiXCR, producing one record per CDR3 protein. The profile shows some 590,000 distinct CDR3 sequences, over 9.5% of them singletons. In this sample, this clonotype turned up many times. Sequencing was performed on PBMCs from the stem cell graft donor, taken from the stem cell graft. The sequence was collected from a human donor who donated a stem cell graft to a child with acute myeloid leukemia. V is TRBV7-2 and J is TRBJ1-1; no definite D call. The CDR3 coding sequence is TGTGCCAGCAGCTTAGCGCTCGGGTTAACTGAAGCTTTCTTT. Translation: CASSLALGLTEAFF.